This TCR beta chain was observed in a study of T-cell reconstitution after alpha-beta-depleted transplantation in children. General study findings and limits: Newly produced T cells mostly provided counts and TCRbeta diversity after one year, as hyperexpanded clones declined.

A TCRbeta library incorporating unique molecular identifiers was prepared. From the PCR reads, TCRdb called clonotypes with MiXCR, one entry per CDR3 protein. The sample records about 980,000 distinct CDR3 sequences, roughly 29% being singletons. With respect to this clonotype: Its antigen is currently unknown.

The CDR3 is 17 residues long. V lost 4 bases, J lost 12 bases, and 21 bases stayed unmatched. In germline, CDR1 is SGHKS, CDR2 YYEKEE (reference sequence). Sequenced here: PBMCs, mostly from graft donor cells, sampled 360 days after TCRalphabeta/CD19-depleted stem cell transplant. The V call is TRBV5-5, the J call TRBJ2-1; 8 bases match TRBD2. This clonotype was obtained from a boy younger than two who had a stem cell transplant for SCID, so the T cells may come from the graft donor. CDR3 protein: CASSAPRGGAFIALQFF. The CDR3 nucleotides are TGTGCCAGCAGCGCGCCTCGGGGGGGGGCCTTTATAGCTTTGCAGTTCTTC.